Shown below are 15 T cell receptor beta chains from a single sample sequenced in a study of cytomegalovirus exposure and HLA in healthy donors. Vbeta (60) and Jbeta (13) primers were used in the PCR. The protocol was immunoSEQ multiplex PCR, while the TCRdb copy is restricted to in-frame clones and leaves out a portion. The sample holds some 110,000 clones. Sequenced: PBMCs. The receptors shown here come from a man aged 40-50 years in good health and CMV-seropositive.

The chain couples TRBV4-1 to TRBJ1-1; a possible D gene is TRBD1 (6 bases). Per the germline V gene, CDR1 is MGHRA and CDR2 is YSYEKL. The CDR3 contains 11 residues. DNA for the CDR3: TGCGCAGCGGGAGGGGGGACTGAAGCTTTCTTT. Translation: CAAGGGTEAFF.

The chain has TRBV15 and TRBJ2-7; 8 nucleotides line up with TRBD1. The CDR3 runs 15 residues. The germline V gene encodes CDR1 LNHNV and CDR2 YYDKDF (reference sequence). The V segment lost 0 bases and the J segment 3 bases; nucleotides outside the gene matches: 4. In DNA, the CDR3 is TGTGCCACCAGCAGAGATGGAACAGGGGGCTACGAGCAGTACTTC. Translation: CATSRDGTGGYEQYF.

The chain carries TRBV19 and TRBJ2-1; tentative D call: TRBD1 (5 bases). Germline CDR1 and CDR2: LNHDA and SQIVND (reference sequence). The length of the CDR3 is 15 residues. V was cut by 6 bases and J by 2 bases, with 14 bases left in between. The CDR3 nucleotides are TGTGCCAGTAGAGCCGTAATAGGGGCCTACAATGAGCAGTTCTTC. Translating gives CASRAVIGAYNEQFF.

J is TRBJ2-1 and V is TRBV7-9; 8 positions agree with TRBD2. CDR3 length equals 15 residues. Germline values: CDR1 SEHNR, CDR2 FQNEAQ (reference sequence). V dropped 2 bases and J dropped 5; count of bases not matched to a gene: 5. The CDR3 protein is CASSLSETSDNEQFF. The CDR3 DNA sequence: TGTGCCAGCAGCTTATCCGAGACTAGCGACAATGAGCAGTTCTTC.

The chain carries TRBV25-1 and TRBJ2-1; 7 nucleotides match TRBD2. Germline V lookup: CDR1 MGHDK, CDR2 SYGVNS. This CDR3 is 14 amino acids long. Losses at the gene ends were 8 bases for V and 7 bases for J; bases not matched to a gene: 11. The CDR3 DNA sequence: TGTGCCAGCGGACCCGGGTCAGCGGGGAATGAGCAGTTCTTC. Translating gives CASGPGSAGNEQFF.

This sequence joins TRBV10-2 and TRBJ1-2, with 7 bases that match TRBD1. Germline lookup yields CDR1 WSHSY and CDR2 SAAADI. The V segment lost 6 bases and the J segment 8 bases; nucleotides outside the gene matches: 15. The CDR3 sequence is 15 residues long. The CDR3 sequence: CASSDPFDRVVGYTF. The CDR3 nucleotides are TGCGCCAGCAGCGACCCCTTTGACAGGGTTGTCGGCTACACCTTC.

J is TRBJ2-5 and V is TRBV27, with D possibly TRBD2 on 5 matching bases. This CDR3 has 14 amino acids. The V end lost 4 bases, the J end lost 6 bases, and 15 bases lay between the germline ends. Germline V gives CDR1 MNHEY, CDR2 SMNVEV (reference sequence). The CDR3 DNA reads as TGTGCCAGCAGTTCGTGGGGAGACGGAAAGACCCAGTACTTC. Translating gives CASSSWGDGKTQYF.

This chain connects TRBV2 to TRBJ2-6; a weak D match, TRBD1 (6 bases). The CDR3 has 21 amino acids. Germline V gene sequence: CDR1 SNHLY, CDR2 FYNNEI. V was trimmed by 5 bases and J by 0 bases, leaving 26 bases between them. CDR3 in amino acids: CASSYPGLLQGPNSGANVLTF. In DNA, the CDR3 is TGTGCCAGCAGTTACCCCGGGCTCCTACAGGGCCCTAACTCTGGGGCCAACGTCCTGACTTTC. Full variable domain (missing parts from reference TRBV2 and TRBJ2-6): EPEVTQTPSHQVTQMGQEVILRCVPISNHLYFYWYRQILGQKVEFLVSFYNNEISEKSEIFDDQFSVERPDGSNFTLKIRSTKLEDSAMYFCASSYPGLLQGPNSGANVLTFGAGSRLTVL.

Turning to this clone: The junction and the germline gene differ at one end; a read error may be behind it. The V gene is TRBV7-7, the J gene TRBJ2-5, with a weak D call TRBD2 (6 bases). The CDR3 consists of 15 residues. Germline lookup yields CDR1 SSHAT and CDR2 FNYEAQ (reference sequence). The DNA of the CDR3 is TGTGCTAGCAGCTTAGAGGTCTCTAGCGTAGAGACCCAGTACTTC. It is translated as CASSLEVSSVETQYF.

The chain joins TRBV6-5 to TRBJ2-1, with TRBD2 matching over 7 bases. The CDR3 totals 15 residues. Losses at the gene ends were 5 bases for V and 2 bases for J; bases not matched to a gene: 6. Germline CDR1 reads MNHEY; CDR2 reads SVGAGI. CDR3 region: CASSVLAETYNEQFF. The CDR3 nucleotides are TGTGCCAGCAGTGTTCTAGCGGAAACCTACAATGAGCAGTTCTTC.

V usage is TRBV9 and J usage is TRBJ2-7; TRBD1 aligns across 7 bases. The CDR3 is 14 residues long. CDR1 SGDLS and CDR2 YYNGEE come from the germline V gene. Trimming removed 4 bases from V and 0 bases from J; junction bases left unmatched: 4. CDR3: CASSPQGSSYEQYF. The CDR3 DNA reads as TGTGCCAGCAGCCCACAGGGGAGCTCCTACGAGCAGTACTTC.

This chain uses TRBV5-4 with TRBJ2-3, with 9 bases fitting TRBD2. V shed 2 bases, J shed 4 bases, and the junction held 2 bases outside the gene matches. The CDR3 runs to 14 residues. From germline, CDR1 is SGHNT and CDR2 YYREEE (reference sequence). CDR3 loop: CASSFAGGADTQYF. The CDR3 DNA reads TGTGCCAGCAGCTTTGCGGGAGGGGCAGATACGCAGTATTTT.

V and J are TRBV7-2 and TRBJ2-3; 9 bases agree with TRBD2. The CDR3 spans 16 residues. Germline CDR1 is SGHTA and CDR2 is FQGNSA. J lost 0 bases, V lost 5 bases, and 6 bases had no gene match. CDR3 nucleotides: TGTGCCAGCAGCGCCCTAGCGGGACCTAGCACAGATACGCAGTATTTT. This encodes CASSALAGPSTDTQYF.

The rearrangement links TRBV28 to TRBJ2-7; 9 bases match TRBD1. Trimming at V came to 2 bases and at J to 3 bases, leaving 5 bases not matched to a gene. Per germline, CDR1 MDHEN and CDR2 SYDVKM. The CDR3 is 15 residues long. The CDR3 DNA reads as TGTGCCAGCAGTTTAGAACAGGGGGCGATCTACGAGCAGTACTTC. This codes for CASSLEQGAIYEQYF.

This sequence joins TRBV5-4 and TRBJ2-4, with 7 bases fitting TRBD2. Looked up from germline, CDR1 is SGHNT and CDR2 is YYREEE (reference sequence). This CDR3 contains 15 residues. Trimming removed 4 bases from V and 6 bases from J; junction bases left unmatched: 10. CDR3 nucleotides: TGTGCCAGCAGCAGTTTAAGCGGGACCGGAAACATTCAGTACTTC. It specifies CASSSLSGTGNIQYF.